This T cell receptor beta chain was recorded in a study of spatial heterogeneity in lung cancer. TCRdb reprocessed the 5' RACE reads via MiXCR and lists one record per CDR3 protein. The sample includes under 10,000 distinct CDR3 sequences, over 3% of them seen just once. Trimming took off 7 bases at V and 6 bases at J, with 10 bases between the two ends. The CDR3 is 12 residues long. Looked up from germline, CDR1 is SNHLY and CDR2 is FYNNEI. This clonotype was recorded many times. In a library made to pick up alpha chains, this beta chain is a stray read with a size that means little. Time point indicated: blood taken at disease recurrence. Unsorted samples of tumor, nontumor lung or frozen PBMC had their whole RNA sequenced.

The TCR originated in a female donor with early-stage non-small cell lung cancer. The sequenced sample was PBMCs, obtained at recurrence. The chain employs TRBV2 and TRBJ1-5; D is undetermined. CDR3 region: CASTEGGQPQHF. The CDR3 DNA reads TGTGCCAGCACAGAGGGTGGTCAGCCCCAGCATTTT.